Listed here are 17 T cell receptor beta chains from one sample, sequenced in a study of T cell responses to AZD1222 COVID-19 vaccine. The method was immunoSEQ multiplex PCR; TCRdb's version includes in-frame clones alone and lacks a portion of them. Of approximately 84,000 clones in the sample, approximately 85% were seen once. The sequences come from peripheral blood, collected 28 days after the second AZD1222 dose. The receptors here all came from an adult who received the AZD1222 COVID-19 vaccine.

This rearrangement joins TRBV10-2 to TRBJ1-4, with 8 nucleotides matching TRBD1. In germline, CDR1 is WSHSY, CDR2 SAAADI. V was pared by 6 bases and J by 7 bases, with 7 bases of the junction left unmatched. CDR3 length equals 14 residues. The CDR3 loop reads CASRLTGASEKLFF. The CDR3 bases are TGCGCCAGCAGATTGACAGGGGCCAGTGAAAAACTGTTTTTT.

This clone was recorded only once. The chain links TRBV6-1 to TRBJ2-7; maybe TRBD2 (6 bases). V shed 0 bases and J shed 1 base, with 7 bases lying between them. Germline lookup yields CDR1 MNHNS and CDR2 SASEGT. The CDR3 has 14 amino acids. The CDR3 nucleotides are TGTGCCAGCAGTGAAGCGGAGGGGTCCTACGAGCAGTACTTC. It translates to CASSEAEGSYEQYF.

The chain carries TRBV4-2 and TRBJ2-2; the match to TRBD2 covers 8 bases. The CDR3 has 15 amino acids. After removal of 0 bases from V and 6 bases from J, the junction contained 3 bases not matched to a gene. Germline-derived CDR1 and CDR2 are LGHNA and YNFKEQ. The CDR3 region is CASSQETGGPGELFF. CDR3 bases: TGTGCCAGCAGCCAAGAGACGGGGGGGCCCGGGGAGCTGTTTTTT.

The chain couples TRBV7-8 to TRBJ2-6, with D perhaps being TRBD1 or TRBD2 (7 bases each). Germline lookup yields CDR1 SGHVS and CDR2 FQNEAQ. V was pared by 4 bases and J by 4 bases, with 20 bases between. This CDR3 comprises 18 residues. The CDR3 DNA sequence: TGTGCCAGCAGCTGGAGACAGGGAGGGTCGAGCGGGGCCAACGTCCTGACTTTC. Protein sequence: CASSWRQGGSSGANVLTF.

This chain links TRBV28 with TRBJ2-7; TRBD1 or TRBD2 may be the D gene (7 bases each). Trimming took off 3 bases at V and 2 bases at J, with 14 bases between the two ends. The CDR3 is 15 residues long. Germline lookup yields CDR1 MDHEN and CDR2 SYDVKM. CDR3 residues: CASSFGAGGAYEQYF. The CDR3 bases are TGTGCCAGCAGTTTCGGGGCAGGGGGGGCCTACGAGCAGTACTTC.

There are a few counts of this clone. The V and J genes are TRBV5-6 and TRBJ2-1, with 7 bases matching TRBD1. The V segment lost 2 bases and the J segment 7 bases; nucleotides outside the gene matches: 9. This CDR3 contains 15 residues. Germline lookup yields CDR1 SGHDT and CDR2 YYEEEE. CDR3 bases: TGTGCCAGCAGCTTTTGGGACAGAAAATCAAATGAGCAGTTCTTC. Amino acids: CASSFWDRKSNEQFF.

This clone was seen a few times. V is TRBV9 and J is TRBJ2-7; no definite D call. The CDR3 loop spans 12 amino acids. In germline, CDR1 is SGDLS, CDR2 YYNGEE. Between the trimmed V and J ends, which lost 8 bases and 6 bases, there was a span of 15 bases. CDR3 in DNA: TGTGCCAGGGGCAAAAGGGTGTGCGAGCAGTACTTC. This codes for CARGKRVCEQYF.

The chain uses TRBV2 and TRBJ1-5; D may be TRBD1 (6 bases). V was cut by 6 bases and J by 0 bases, with 15 bases left in between. CDR3 length: 16 residues. Germline assignment: CDR1 SNHLY and CDR2 FYNNEI. The CDR3 sequence is CASRDSDSYSNQPQHF. The CDR3, as DNA: TGTGCCAGCAGAGACTCGGACAGTTATAGCAATCAGCCCCAGCATTTT.

The chain joins TRBV18 to TRBJ2-3; maybe TRBD1 (6 bases). The CDR3 consists of 17 residues. The germline gives CDR1 KGHSH, CDR2 LQKENI. Trimming left V 6 bases short and J 2 bases short, with 21 bases between. The CDR3 coding sequence is TGTGCCAGCTCGCTTCACCCGATGGGGGCCCCCACAGATACGCAGTATTTT. Translation gives CASSLHPMGAPTDTQYF.

The chain carries TRBV20-1 and TRBJ2-5, with TRBD2 identical over 11 bases. The trim removed 3 bases at V and 5 bases at J, leaving 8 bases unmatched. CDR1 is DFQATT and CDR2 is SNEGSKA in the germline V gene (reference sequence). The CDR3 consists of 15 residues. This chain's CDR3 is CSASPPTSGEETQYF. In nucleotides, the CDR3 is TGCAGTGCTAGTCCCCCGACTAGCGGGGAGGAGACCCAGTACTTC.

The J gene is TRBJ1-2, the V gene TRBV9; no clear D. Trimming stripped 4 bases from V and 0 bases from J, with 10 bases between. Germline V gene data show CDR1 as SGDLS and CDR2 as YYNGEE. The CDR3 consists of 14 residues. The CDR3 region has the DNA TGTGCCAGCAGCAACCATCTAACTAACTATGGCTACACCTTC. Residues: CASSNHLTNYGYTF.

The chain links TRBV19 to TRBJ2-6; D is ambiguous. CDR1 is LNHDA and CDR2 is SQIVND in the germline V gene (reference sequence). The CDR3 consists of 17 residues. The V end lost 3 bases, the J end lost 0 bases, and 12 bases lay between the germline ends. This chain's CDR3 is CASSMYSQISGANVLTF. CDR3 sequence (DNA): TGTGCCAGTAGTATGTACAGCCAAATCTCTGGGGCCAACGTCCTGACTTTC.

V usage is TRBV19 and J usage is TRBJ1-1, with TRBD1 matching over 7 bases. Unmatched junction bases numbered 4, after V lost 8 bases and J lost 1 base. CDR1 is LNHDA, CDR2 SQIVND, per germline (reference sequence). This CDR3 is 13 amino acids long. The CDR3 DNA sequence: TGTGCCAGTGGGTACAGGGGGAACACTGAAGCTTTCTTT. Its translation: CASGYRGNTEAFF.

This chain links TRBV28 with TRBJ1-5; perhaps TRBD1 as D (5 bases). Trimming left V 4 bases short and J 6 bases short, with 10 bases between. Germline lookup yields CDR1 MDHEN and CDR2 SYDVKM. The length of the CDR3 is 13 residues. In DNA, the CDR3 is TGTGCCAGCAGTTCGGGGCCTGGTCAGCCCCAGCATTTT. Its protein product is CASSSGPGQPQHF. Full variable domain (outside the CDR3, taken from reference TRBV28 and TRBJ1-5): DVKVTQSSRYLVKRTGEKVFLECVQDMDHENMFWYRQDPGLGLRLIYFSYDVKMKEKGDIPEGYSVSREKKERFSLILESASTNQTSMYLCASSSGPGQPQHFGDGTRLSIL.

The rearrangement links TRBV3-1 (or the pseudogene TRBV3-2) to TRBJ1-5, with D possibly matching TRBD1 (5 bases). Per germline, CDR1 LGHDT and CDR2 YNNKEL (reference sequence). The CDR3 length is 15 residues. V gave up 1 base and J gave up 2 bases, with 9 bases separating them. The CDR3 protein is CASSQGRVGNQPQHF. CDR3 DNA sequence: TGTGCCAGCAGCCAAGGCAGGGTGGGCAATCAGCCCCAGCATTTT.

This rearrangement joins TRBV28 to TRBJ2-7, with D perhaps TRBD1 (6 bases). V lost 2 bases and J lost 3, with 14 bases in between. This CDR3 is built from 15 residues. Germline CDR1 reads MDHEN; CDR2 reads SYDVKM. The CDR3 DNA sequence: TGTGCCAGCAGTTTAATAAAGACAGGAGACTACGAGCAGTACTTC. Protein product: CASSLIKTGDYEQYF.

The chain joins TRBV11-2 to TRBJ2-7; weak D call: TRBD1 (7 bases). The CDR3 sequence is 17 residues long. Germline loops: CDR1 SGHAT, CDR2 FQNNGV. The V gene lost 3 bases and the J gene lost 0 bases, with 18 bases spanning the gap. The CDR3 DNA reads as TGTGCCAGCAGCTTGCCCTTTGCGGGACAGACCTCCTACGAGCAGTACTTC. Its protein product is CASSLPFAGQTSYEQYF.